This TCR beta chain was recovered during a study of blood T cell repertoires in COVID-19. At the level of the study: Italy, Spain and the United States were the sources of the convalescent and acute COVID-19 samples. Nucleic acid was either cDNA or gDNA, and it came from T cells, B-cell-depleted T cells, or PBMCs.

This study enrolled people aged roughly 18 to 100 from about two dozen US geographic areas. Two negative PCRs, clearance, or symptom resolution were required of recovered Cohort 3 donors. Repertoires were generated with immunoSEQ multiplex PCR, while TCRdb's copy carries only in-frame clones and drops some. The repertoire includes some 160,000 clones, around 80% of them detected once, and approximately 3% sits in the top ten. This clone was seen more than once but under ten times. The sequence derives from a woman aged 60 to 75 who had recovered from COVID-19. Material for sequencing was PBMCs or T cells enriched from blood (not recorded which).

The CDR3 DNA sequence: TGTGCCAGCTCACAATCAACAGGGTACAATGAGCAGTTCTTC. It specifies CASSQSTGYNEQFF. The genes are TRBV18 and TRBJ2-1; TRBD1 is a possible D gene (6 bases). Between the trimmed V and J ends, which lost 4 bases and 4 bases, there was a span of 11 bases. Germline V gene data show CDR1 as KGHSH and CDR2 as LQKENI. The CDR3 spans 14 residues.